These 19 T cell receptor beta chains were all obtained from the same sample, sequenced in a study of shared clonotypes between healthy human individuals. Generated by immunoSEQ multiplex PCR, the TCRdb table keeps only in-frame clones and is missing some. The table has around 2.1 million clones, about 93% seen once; the top ten hold 1.5% to 2%. Positive CCR7 selection of CD45RO-negative cells yielded the naive CD8 cells, and terminally differentiated effector memory CD45RA+ cells were excluded. The sample comprised naive CD8+ T cells from PBMCs. These receptors were collected from a man between 18 and 35 years old in good health. Some clones in this sample may be carry-over from other donors' samples.

As DNA, the CDR3 is TGTGCCAGCAGTGAAACCTCGACAGGGGGCGCAAGGCAGCCCCAGCATTTT. It specifies CASSETSTGGARQPQHF. The rearrangement links TRBV6-1 to TRBJ1-5, with 10 positions matching TRBD1. The CDR3 is 17 residues long. Looked up from germline, CDR1 is MNHNS and CDR2 is SASEGT. After removal of 2 bases from V and 7 bases from J, the junction contained 11 bases not matched to a gene.

The rearrangement joins TRBV7-9 to TRBJ1-1, with D perhaps matching TRBD1 (6 bases). CDR3 size: 15 residues. Germline CDR1 reads SEHNR; CDR2 reads FQNEAQ (reference sequence). With 5 bases removed from V and 4 bases from J, the gap between germline ends came to 17 bases. The CDR3 coding sequence is TGTGCCAGCAGCGCTCGGGACAAAAGGTCCACTGAAGCTTTCTTT. Translated, it gives CASSARDKRSTEAFF.

The gene calls are TRBV4-3 and TRBJ1-1; 9 bases are a match to TRBD1. The V and J ends lost 4 bases and 0 bases, in that order; junction bases with no gene match: 6. This CDR3 contains 16 residues. Germline values: CDR1 LGHNA, CDR2 YSLEER. The chain's CDR3 is CASSPRTGDVNTEAFF. The CDR3 DNA reads as TGCGCCAGCAGCCCACGGACAGGGGATGTGAACACTGAAGCTTTCTTT.

The gene calls are TRBV7-9 and TRBJ1-4; 8 bases align to TRBD1. Germline CDR1 and CDR2: SEHNR and FQNEAQ (reference sequence). This CDR3 region has 14 residues. The V segment lost 6 bases and the J segment 7 bases; nucleotides outside the gene matches: 7. The CDR3 protein is CASRGRGLIEKLFF. CDR3 coding DNA: TGTGCCAGCAGGGGCAGGGGGCTTATTGAAAAACTGTTTTTT.

Remarks on this clone: Other DNA sequences in this sample translate to the same CDR3. The chain uses TRBV28 and TRBJ1-1, with D hard to call. CDR1 is MDHEN, CDR2 SYDVKM, per germline. The CDR3 has 14 amino acids. V was cut by 6 bases and J by 1 base, with 12 bases left in between. The CDR3 sequence is CASSLPGGNTEAFF. The CDR3 bases are TGTGCCAGCAGCCTTCCGGGAGGGAACACTGAAGCTTTCTTT.

This chain uses TRBV28 with TRBJ2-7, with 8 bases fitting TRBD1. Germline V gene data show CDR1 as MDHEN and CDR2 as SYDVKM. This CDR3 spans 14 amino acids. The ends lost 6 bases at V and 3 bases at J; junction bases unmatched: 7. The CDR3 DNA reads TGTGCCAGCAGGCGGACAGGGAAACACTACGAGCAGTACTTC. Translating gives CASRRTGKHYEQYF.

The chain links TRBV27 to TRBJ2-2; D gene uncertain. CDR3 length: 13 amino acids. The germline V gene has CDR1 MNHEY and CDR2 SMNVEV (reference sequence). Trimming cost V 3 bases and J 8 bases, with 10 bases left between them. As DNA, the CDR3 is TGTGCCAGCAGTTTGAGAAGGGCTGGGGAGCTGTTTTTT. It encodes CASSLRRAGELFF.

To note about this clone: This sample includes further DNA sequences coding for the same CDR3. This chain uses TRBV27 with TRBJ2-7; TRBD2 matches 7 bases. The CDR3 extends over 15 amino acids. Trimming removed 0 bases from V and 2 bases from J; junction bases left unmatched: 4. CDR1 is MNHEY, CDR2 SMNVEV, per germline (reference sequence). In DNA, the CDR3 is TGTGCCAGCAGTTTATCGTTAGCGGGTACCTACGAGCAGTACTTC. The encoded protein is CASSLSLAGTYEQYF.

This chain links TRBV7-2 with TRBJ2-6; 7 bases agree with TRBD1. J lost 0 bases, V lost 2 bases, and 4 bases had no gene match. This CDR3 is built from 17 residues. Germline V gives CDR1 SGHTA, CDR2 FQGNSA. CDR3 loop: CASSLRDRFSGANVLTF. In DNA form, the CDR3 reads TGTGCCAGCAGCTTACGGGACAGATTCTCTGGGGCCAACGTCCTGACTTTC. Using reference TRBV7-2 and TRBJ2-6 for the parts outside the CDR3, the full variable domain is GAGVSQSPSNKVTEKGKDVELRCDPISGHTALYWYRQSLGQGLEFLIYFQGNSAPDKSGLPSDRFSAERTGGSVSTLTIQRTQQEDSAVYLCASSLRDRFSGANVLTFGAGSRLTVL.

V and J are TRBV28 and TRBJ2-7; D unclear. The CDR3 sequence is 14 residues long. V was clipped by 4 bases and J by 2 bases, with 12 bases between them. Germline V gene data show CDR1 as MDHEN and CDR2 as SYDVKM. CDR3 sequence (DNA): TGTGCCAGCAGTTGGATGACGCGACCCTACGAGCAGTACTTC. It is translated as CASSWMTRPYEQYF. Full variable domain (remainder filled in from reference TRBV28 and TRBJ2-7): DVKVTQSSRYLVKRTGEKVFLECVQDMDHENMFWYRQDPGLGLRLIYFSYDVKMKEKGDIPEGYSVSREKKERFSLILESASTNQTSMYLCASSWMTRPYEQYFGPGTRLTVT.

V usage is TRBV7-9 and J usage is TRBJ2-6; D remains unclear. V was cut by 5 bases and J by 0 bases, with 17 bases left in between. The CDR3 length is 18 residues. Germline V gene lookup returns CDR1 SEHNR and CDR2 FQNEAQ (reference sequence). The CDR3 protein is CASSLPDTVNSGANVLTF. The DNA of the CDR3 is TGTGCCAGCAGCCTTCCTGACACTGTGAACTCTGGGGCCAACGTCCTGACTTTC.

This clone was seen a handful of times. The CDR3 reads CASSLSSNQPQHF. As DNA, the CDR3 is TGCGCCAGCAGCTTGAGTAGCAATCAGCCCCAGCATTTT. The gene calls are TRBV5-1 and TRBJ1-5; the D is unclear. This CDR3 spans 13 amino acids. The germline gives CDR1 SGHRS, CDR2 YFSETQ. Deletions cut 1 base from V and 0 bases from J, with 2 bases between. The entire variable domain, with the rest obtained from reference TRBV5-1 and TRBJ1-5, is as follows: KAGVTQTPRYLIKTRGQQVTLSCSPISGHRSVSWYQQTPGQGLQFLFEYFSETQRNKGNFPGRFSGRQFSNSRSEMNVSTLELGDSALYLCASSLSSNQPQHFGDGTRLSIL.

The CDR3 region is CASSPHPGPASEQYF. The CDR3 nucleotides read TGTGCCAGCAGCCCTCATCCGGGCCCGGCTAGCGAGCAGTACTTC. This sequence joins TRBV11-3 and TRBJ2-7; D unresolved. This CDR3 is built from 15 residues. CDR1 is SGHNT and CDR2 is YENEEA in the germline V gene. V was trimmed by 5 bases and J by 6 bases, leaving 20 bases between them.

This chain uses TRBV29-1 with TRBJ1-1; D uncertain. This CDR3 contains 13 residues. Germline loops: CDR1 SQVTM, CDR2 ANQGSEA. The V and J ends lost 6 bases and 4 bases respectively, with 15 bases between them. The CDR3 nucleotides read TGCAGCGTCCTCGGGCGGTTGAGCACTGAAGCTTTCTTT. This sequence encodes CSVLGRLSTEAFF.

The rearrangement uses TRBV4-1 and TRBJ2-1; 8 bases agree with TRBD2. The junction had 13 bases not matched to a gene; V was cut back by 0 bases and J by 0 bases. The CDR3 has 20 amino acids. Germline-derived CDR1 and CDR2 are MGHRA and YSYEKL. DNA of the CDR3: TGCGCCAGCAGCCAAGATTGGGGGGTGGGGACTAGTAGCTCCTACAATGAGCAGTTCTTC. Its translation is CASSQDWGVGTSSSYNEQFF.

This sequence joins TRBV9 and TRBJ2-2; no definite D call. This CDR3 spans 16 amino acids. V lost 0 bases and J lost 4, with 13 bases in between. Germline V gene lookup returns CDR1 SGDLS and CDR2 YYNGEE. The CDR3 nucleotides are TGTGCCAGCAGCGTAGTACTGGGCCAGCGCACCGGGGAGCTGTTTTTT. Translated: CASSVVLGQRTGELFF.

The V call is TRBV7-9, the J call TRBJ2-3, with D perhaps matching TRBD1 (5 bases). The CDR3 has 17 amino acids. Deletions cut 4 bases from V and 2 bases from J, with 19 bases between. The germline V gene has CDR1 SEHNR and CDR2 FQNEAQ (reference sequence). Written as DNA, the CDR3 is TGTGCCAGCAGCTCCAATCCACAGACAGCCAACACAGATACGCAGTATTTT. Protein product: CASSSNPQTANTDTQYF.

This clone turned up a few times. The chain is built from TRBV19 and TRBJ2-7; D may be TRBD1 (5 bases). V was pared by 8 bases and J by 6 bases, with 20 bases between. Per the germline V gene, CDR1 is LNHDA and CDR2 is SQIVND (reference sequence). The CDR3 is 14 amino acids. The CDR3 DNA reads as TGTGCCAGTGCCGTTTCGGCAGGGCGGCGCGAGCAGTACTTC. This translates into CASAVSAGRREQYF.

The V gene is TRBV7-9, the J gene TRBJ2-7; 8 bases are shared with TRBD1. Germline CDR1 reads SEHNR; CDR2 reads FQNEAQ (reference sequence). The CDR3 spans 14 residues. Losses at the gene ends were 5 bases for V and 2 bases for J; bases not matched to a gene: 5. The chain's CDR3 is CASSVSQGAYEQYF. The CDR3 bases are TGTGCCAGCAGCGTATCACAGGGGGCCTACGAGCAGTACTTC.